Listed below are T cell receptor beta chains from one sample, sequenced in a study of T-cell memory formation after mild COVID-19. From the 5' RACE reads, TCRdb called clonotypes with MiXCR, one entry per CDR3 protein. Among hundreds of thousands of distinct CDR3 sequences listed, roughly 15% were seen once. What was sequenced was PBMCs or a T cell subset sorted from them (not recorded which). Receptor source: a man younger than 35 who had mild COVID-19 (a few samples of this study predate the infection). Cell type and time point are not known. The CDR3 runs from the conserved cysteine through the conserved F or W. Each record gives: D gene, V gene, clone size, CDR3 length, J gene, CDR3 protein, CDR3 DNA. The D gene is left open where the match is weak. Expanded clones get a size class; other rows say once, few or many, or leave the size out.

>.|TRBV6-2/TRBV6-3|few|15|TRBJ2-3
CASSYSSDPTNTQYF
TGTGCCAGCAGTTACTCTAGCGACCCAACCAATACGCAGTATTTT
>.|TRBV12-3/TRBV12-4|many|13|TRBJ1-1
CASSRDGNTEAFF
TGTGCCAGCAGCCGGGACGGGAACACTGAAGCTTTCTTT
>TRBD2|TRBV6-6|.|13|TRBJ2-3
CASRGAGADTQYF
TGTGCCAGCAGGGGAGCGGGGGCAGATACGCAGTATTTT
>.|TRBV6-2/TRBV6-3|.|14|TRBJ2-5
CASSEWGSQETQYF
TGTGCCAGCAGTGAGTGGGGCAGCCAAGAGACCCAGTACTTC
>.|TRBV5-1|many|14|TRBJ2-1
CASSLGLVDNEQFF
TGCGCCAGCAGCTTGGGACTAGTAGACAATGAGCAGTTCTTC
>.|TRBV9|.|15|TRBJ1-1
CASSPYGASSAEAFF
TGTGCCAGCAGCCCCTACGGGGCCAGTTCGGCTGAAGCTTTCTTT
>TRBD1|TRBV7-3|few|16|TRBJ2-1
CASSSIRGQSYNEQFF
TGTGCCAGCAGCTCAATCAGGGGGCAATCCTACAATGAGCAGTTCTTC
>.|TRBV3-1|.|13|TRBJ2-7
CASSPRYRNEQYF
TGTGCCAGCAGCCCCCGATATCGTAACGAGCAGTACTTC
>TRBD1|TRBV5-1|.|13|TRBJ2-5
CSSSGQGAETQYF
TGCTCCAGCAGCGGGCAGGGGGCGGAGACCCAGTACTTC
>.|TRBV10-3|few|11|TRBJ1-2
CAISRGNGYTF
TGTGCCATCAGCCGAGGGAATGGCTACACCTTC
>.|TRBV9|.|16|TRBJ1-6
CASSVGFGTYNSPLHF
TGTGCCAGCAGCGTAGGTTTCGGGACCTATAATTCACCCCTCCACTTT
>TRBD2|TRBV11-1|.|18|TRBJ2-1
CASRSGGSPAVSYNEQFF
TGTGCCAGCAGAAGCGGGGGCTCACCCGCGGTATCCTACAATGAGCAGTTCTTC
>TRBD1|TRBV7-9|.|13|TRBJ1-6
CASRRDSTSPLHF
TGTGCCAGCAGACGGGACAGCACTTCACCCCTCCACTTT
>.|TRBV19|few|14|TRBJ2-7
CASSKGGAFYEQYF
TGTGCCAGTAGTAAGGGGGGGGCGTTCTACGAGCAGTACTTC
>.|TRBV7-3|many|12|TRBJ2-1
CASSLDGGEQFF
TGTGCCAGCAGCTTAGATGGGGGTGAGCAGTTCTTC
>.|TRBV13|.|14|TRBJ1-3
CASSLTDTGNTIYF
TGTGCCAGCAGCTTAACAGACACTGGAAACACCATATATTTT
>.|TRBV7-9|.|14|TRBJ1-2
CASSFPMEGLGYTF
TGTGCCAGCAGCTTCCCCATGGAGGGGTTGGGCTACACCTTC
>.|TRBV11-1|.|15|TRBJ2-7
CASSFGTEMSYEQYF
TGTGCCAGCAGCTTTGGGACGGAGATGTCCTACGAGCAGTACTTC
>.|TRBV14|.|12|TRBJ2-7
CASSKKDYEQYF
TGTGCCAGCAGCAAGAAGGATTACGAGCAGTACTTC
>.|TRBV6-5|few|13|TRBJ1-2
CASSAPGFYGYTF
TGTGCCAGCAGTGCACCAGGGTTCTATGGCTACACCTTC
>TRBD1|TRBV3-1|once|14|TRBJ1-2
CASREQGSNYGYTF
TGTGCCAGCCGTGAACAGGGGAGCAACTATGGCTACACCTTC
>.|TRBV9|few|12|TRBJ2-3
CASSVAFDTQYF
TGTGCCAGCAGCGTAGCTTTCGATACGCAGTATTTT
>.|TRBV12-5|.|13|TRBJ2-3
CASGGTSRDTQYF
TGTGCTAGTGGTGGCACCTCGAGAGATACGCAGTATTTT
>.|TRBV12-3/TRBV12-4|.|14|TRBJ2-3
CASNLQGSTDTQYF
TGTGCCAGCAACTTACAGGGTAGCACAGATACGCAGTATTTT
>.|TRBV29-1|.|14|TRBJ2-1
CSVEAGENYNEQFF
TGCAGCGTTGAAGCAGGGGAGAACTACAATGAGCAGTTCTTC
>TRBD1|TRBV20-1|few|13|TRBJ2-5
CSVSRGLEETQYF
TGCAGTGTTTCCAGGGGGTTAGAAGAGACCCAGTACTTC
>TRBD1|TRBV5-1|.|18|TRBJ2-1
CASSPLPGQGKSSNEQFF
TGCGCCAGCAGCCCACTGCCGGGACAGGGTAAAAGTAGCAATGAGCAGTTCTTC
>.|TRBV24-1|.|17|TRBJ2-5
CATSDQTPVETQETQYF
TGTGCCACCAGTGACCAAACCCCGGTCGAAACACAAGAGACCCAGTACTTC
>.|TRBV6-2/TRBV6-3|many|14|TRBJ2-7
CASEQQGRGYEQYF
TGTGCCAGCGAGCAACAGGGCCGTGGCTACGAGCAGTACTTC
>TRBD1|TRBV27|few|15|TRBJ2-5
CASSRGQGRLQTQYF
TGTGCCAGCAGCCGTGGACAGGGGCGGCTCCAGACCCAGTACTTC
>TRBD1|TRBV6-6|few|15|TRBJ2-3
CASSASGGSVDTQYF
TGTGCCAGCAGTGCATCAGGGGGAAGTGTTGATACGCAGTATTTT
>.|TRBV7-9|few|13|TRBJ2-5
CASSFRRRETQYF
TGTGCCAGCAGCTTCCGTAGACGAGAGACCCAGTACTTC
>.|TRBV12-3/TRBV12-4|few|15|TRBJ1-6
CASSLRGAWGSPLHF
TGTGCCAGCAGTTTACGGGGGGCGTGGGGATCACCCCTCCACTTT
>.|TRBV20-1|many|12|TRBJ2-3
CSASPEADTQYF
TGCAGTGCTAGCCCCGAGGCAGATACGCAGTATTTT
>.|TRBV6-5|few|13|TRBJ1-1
CASSYASYWEAFF
TGTGCCAGCAGTTACGCGTCATATTGGGAAGCTTTCTTT
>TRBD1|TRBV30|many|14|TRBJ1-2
CAWSATGGAYGYTF
TGTGCCTGGAGCGCGACAGGGGGCGCGTACGGCTACACCTTC
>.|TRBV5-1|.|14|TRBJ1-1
CASSLAGAYSEAFF
TGCGCCAGCAGCTTGGCGGGGGCTTACTCTGAAGCTTTCTTT
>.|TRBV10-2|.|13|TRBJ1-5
CASTPYLTQPQHF
TGCGCCAGCACACCATACCTAACACAGCCCCAGCATTTT
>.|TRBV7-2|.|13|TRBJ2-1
CASSLSGRGEQFF
TGTGCCAGCAGCTTATCGGGGAGAGGTGAGCAGTTCTTC
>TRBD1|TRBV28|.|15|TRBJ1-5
CASSFQTGVGQPQHF
TGTGCCAGCAGTTTTCAAACAGGGGTAGGTCAGCCCCAGCATTTT
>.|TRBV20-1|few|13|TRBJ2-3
CSARQDRTDTQYF
TGCAGTGCCCGACAGGATCGCACAGATACGCAGTATTTT